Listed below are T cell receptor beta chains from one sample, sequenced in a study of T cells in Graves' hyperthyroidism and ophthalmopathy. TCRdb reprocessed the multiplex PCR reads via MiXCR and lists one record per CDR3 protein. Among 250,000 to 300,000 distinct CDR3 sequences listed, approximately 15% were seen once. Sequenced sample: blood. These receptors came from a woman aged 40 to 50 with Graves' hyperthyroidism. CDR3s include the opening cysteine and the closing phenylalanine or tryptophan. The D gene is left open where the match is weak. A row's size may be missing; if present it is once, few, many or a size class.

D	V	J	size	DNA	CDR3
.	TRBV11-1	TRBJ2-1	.	TGTGCCAGCAGATCTCGAGACAGCTTTTTAATTGAGCAGTTCTTC	CASRSRDSFLIEQFF
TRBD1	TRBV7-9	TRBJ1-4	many	TGTGCCAGCAGCGAAAGACAGGGGGCACGCGAAAAACTGTTTTTT	CASSERQGAREKLFF
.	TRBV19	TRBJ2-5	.	TGTGCCAGTAGTATAATAGGAGGTTCGGCGCCTCAAGAGACCCAGTACTTC	CASSIIGGSAPQETQYF
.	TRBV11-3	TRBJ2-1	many	TGTGCAAGGATGACGGACAATGAGCAGTTCTTC	CARMTDNEQFF
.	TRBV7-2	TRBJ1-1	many	TGTGCCAGCAGCTTAATTGGGGGCCCTGAAGCTTTCTTT	CASSLIGGPEAFF
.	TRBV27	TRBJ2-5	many	TGTGCCAGCAGTTTACTGACCTCGCAAGAGACCCAGTACTTC	CASSLLTSQETQYF
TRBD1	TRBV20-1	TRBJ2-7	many	TGCAGTGCTACTACCCCCGGGACAGGCTACGAGCAGTACTTC	CSATTPGTGYEQYF
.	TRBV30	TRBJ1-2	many	TGTGCCTGGAGTGTAGAGGCTAACTATGGCTACACCTTC	CAWSVEANYGYTF
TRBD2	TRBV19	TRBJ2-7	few	TGTGCCAGTAGTTTCGGACTAGATTTCTACGAGCAGTACTTC	CASSFGLDFYEQYF
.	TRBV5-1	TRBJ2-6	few	TGCGCCAGCAAGGTAACTGCTGGGGCCAACGTCCTGACTTTC	CASKVTAGANVLTF
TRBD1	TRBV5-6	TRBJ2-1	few	TGTGCCAGCAGCTTACAGGGGGATGAGCAGTTCTTC	CASSLQGDEQFF
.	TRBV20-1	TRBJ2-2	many	TGCAGTGCCCCTCTCGCGAGCGGAGGGAACACCGGGGAGCTGTTTTTT	CSAPLASGGNTGELFF
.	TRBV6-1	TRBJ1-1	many	TGTGCCAGCAGTCCTACAGAGAACACTGAAGCTTTCTTT	CASSPTENTEAFF
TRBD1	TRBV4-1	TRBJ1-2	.	TGCGCCAGCAGCCAGCTGACAGGGTGGAGTGGCTACACCTTC	CASSQLTGWSGYTF
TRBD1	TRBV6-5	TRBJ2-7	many	TGTGCCAGCAGTTACCCTCTCCACCGGGACAGGGTCCACGAGCAGTACTTC	CASSYPLHRDRVHEQYF
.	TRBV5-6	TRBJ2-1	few	TGTGCCAGCAGCTTGCCGTTCTTC	CASSLPFF
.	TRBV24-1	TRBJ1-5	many	TGTGCCACCAGTGACACCGGGACACCTACCAGCAATCAGCCCCAGCATTTT	CATSDTGTPTSNQPQHF
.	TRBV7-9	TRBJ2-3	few	TGTGCCAGCAGCGCCCCCGGACGGGGCACAGATACGCAGTATTTT	CASSAPGRGTDTQYF
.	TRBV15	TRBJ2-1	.	TGTGCCACCAGCAGGGACCGGCCCTACAATGAGCAGTTCTTC	CATSRDRPYNEQFF
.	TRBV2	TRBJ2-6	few	TGTGCCAGCAGCGAAAGCTCTGGGGCCAACGTCCTGACTTTC	CASSESSGANVLTF
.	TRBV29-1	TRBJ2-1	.	TGCAGCGCCGACAAGTGGGCAGGGGACGGTGAGCAGTTCTTC	CSADKWAGDGEQFF
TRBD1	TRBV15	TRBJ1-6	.	TGTGCCACCAGGACAGGGTACAATTCACCCCTCCACTTT	CATRTGYNSPLHF
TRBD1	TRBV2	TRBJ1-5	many	TGTGCCAGCAGAGGGACAGTTAGCAATCAGCCCCAGCATTTT	CASRGTVSNQPQHF
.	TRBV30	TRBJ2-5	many	TGTGCCTGGAGTGTACGAGGAGAGACCCAGTACTTC	CAWSVRGETQYF
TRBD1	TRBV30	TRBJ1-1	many	TGTGCCTGGAGTAGAGACAGGGGTTACGCTGAAGCTTTCTTT	CAWSRDRGYAEAFF
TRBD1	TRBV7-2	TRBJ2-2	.	TGTGCCAGCAGCACAAATCCGGGACAGTACACCGGGGAGCTGTTTTTT	CASSTNPGQYTGELFF
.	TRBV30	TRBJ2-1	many	TGTGCCTGGAGCCTTTACAATGAGCAGTTCTTC	CAWSLYNEQFF